This T cell receptor beta chain was profiled in a study of beta chain features in type 1 diabetes. Overall study context: All samples together contributed around 100,000,000 sorted cells for examination.

From germline, CDR1 is SEHNR and CDR2 FQNEAQ (reference sequence). With V trimmed by 5 bases and J by 12 bases, 10 bases remained unmatched. This CDR3 has 12 amino acids. Findings and caveats of the study: Among type 1 diabetes patients, VDJ junctions had fewer insertions and more deletions. In all four CD4+ subsets, TCRB CDR3 length was significantly, moderately reduced in type 1 diabetes.

Via CD45RO/CCR7/CD25/CD127/CD95/CD27, cells of the CD4+ naive, central memory, regulatory and stem cell-like memory subsets were sorted. On this clone: Antigen specificity is unknown.

Every isolated RNA sample was fully reverse transcribed, so sequencing captured expressed TCRB transcripts. Clones were read by immunoSEQ multiplex PCR, and TCRdb kept only the in-frame ones, dropping some. The sample holds 140,000 to 150,000 clones, nearly 50% seen once. The chain combines TRBV7-9 with TRBJ2-7; 7 nucleotides line up with TRBD1. The receptor comes from a man younger than 35 in good health. The material sequenced was Tregs from blood. The CDR3 sequence: CASSQETGSRYF. CDR3 bases: TGTGCCAGCAGCCAGGAGACAGGGTCGAGGTACTTC.